This T cell receptor beta chain was obtained from a study of T cell responses to AZD1222 COVID-19 vaccine. This CDR3 is built from 17 residues. The germline V gene has CDR1 SGHRS and CDR2 YFSETQ. After removal of 3 bases from V and 5 bases from J, the junction contained 12 bases not matched to a gene. Only in-frame clones appear in the TCRdb table, and some are missing; sequencing was by immunoSEQ multiplex PCR. The repertoire consists of under 200,000 clones, with almost 90% occurring once and the leading ten covering 5.5%. J is TRBJ2-5 and V is TRBV5-1; TRBD1 matches at 11 bases. The receptor's source is an adult in good health. Sequencing was performed on peripheral blood, taken on day 0 of AZD1222 vaccination. Written as DNA, the CDR3 is TGCGCCAGCAGCTGGAGGTTTGGAGGACAGGGGGCGGAGACCCAGTACTTC. As protein: CASSWRFGGQGAETQYF.